Each of the 12 T cell receptor beta chains below was sequenced from the same sample in a study of T cells of healthy individuals. TCRdb reanalysed the 5' RACE reads using MiXCR and keeps one entry per CDR3 protein. Counted here are some 100,000 distinct CDR3 sequences, 17% occurring once; the ten biggest clones make up about 6.2%. Receptors were obtained from a human donor in good health.

The V call is TRBV20-1, the J call TRBJ2-5; tentatively, D is TRBD1 (6 bases). CDR3 length: 14 amino acids. Germline CDR1 is DFQATT and CDR2 is SNEGSKA (reference sequence). Deletions cut 6 bases from V and 5 bases from J, with 19 bases between. This CDR3 is CSALVTGRLETQYF. In DNA form, the CDR3 reads TGCAGTGCCCTGGTGACAGGCCGCCTGGAGACCCAGTACTTC.

This clonotype showed up just a few times. The chain has TRBV28 and TRBJ1-1; D remains ambiguous. V gave up 5 bases and J gave up 7 bases, with 17 bases separating them. Germline loops: CDR1 MDHEN, CDR2 SYDVKM. This CDR3 is 14 amino acids long. For the CDR3, the DNA is TGTGCCAGCAGTCAATTGGTCGCGGCGGGTGAAGCTTTCTTT. This encodes CASSQLVAAGEAFF. Variable domain in full (rest from reference TRBV28 and TRBJ1-1): DVKVTQSSRYLVKRTGEKVFLECVQDMDHENMFWYRQDPGLGLRLIYFSYDVKMKEKGDIPEGYSVSREKKERFSLILESASTNQTSMYLCASSQLVAAGEAFFGQGTRLTVV.

Many counts were recorded for this clonotype. The chain is built from TRBV2 and TRBJ2-1; D may be TRBD1 or TRBD2 (6 bases each). CDR3 length equals 16 residues. V dropped 5 bases and J dropped 9 bases, with 23 bases sitting between them. Germline V CDR1 and CDR2: SNHLY, FYNNEI. The CDR3 DNA reads as TGTGCCAGCAGTACCCATCGGGGGCTCGATTTATTTGAGCAGTTCTTC. Protein: CASSTHRGLDLFEQFF.

This clonotype was seen ten or more times. V is TRBV12-3 or TRBV12-4 and J is TRBJ1-2; D unresolved. This CDR3 spans 17 amino acids. Trimming shortened V by 2 bases and J by 0 bases, and 16 bases separated the two germline ends. CDR3 in amino acids: CASSLWSDARANYGYTF. In DNA, the CDR3 is TGTGCCAGCAGTTTATGGTCGGACGCCCGAGCTAACTATGGCTACACCTTC.

In this sample, this clonotype turned up a few times. The chain joins TRBV12-3 or TRBV12-4 to TRBJ2-7, with D possibly TRBD1 on 5 matching bases. The CDR3 is made up of 13 amino acids. Between the trimmed V and J ends, which lost 4 bases and 5 bases, there was a span of 12 bases. In DNA, the CDR3 is TGTGCCAGCAGTTCCCAGGGTATCCACGAGCAGTACTTC. Translated: CASSSQGIHEQYF.

This chain connects TRBV7-6 to TRBJ2-2, with a tentative D call TRBD2 (5 bases). The V and J ends lost 5 bases and 7 bases respectively, with 14 bases between them. The CDR3 sequence is 14 residues long. Germline V CDR1 and CDR2: SGHVS, FNYEAQ. The CDR3 coding sequence is TGTGCCAGCAGCCTCGCCCACGGGGTCGGGGAGCTGTTTTTT. It yields the protein CASSLAHGVGELFF.

Comment on this clonotype: Just one base apart from a much larger clone, this may be a read error. This chain joins TRBV11-3 and TRBJ2-3; D remains ambiguous. The CDR3 extends over 15 amino acids. Deletions cut 5 bases from V and 4 bases from J, with 16 bases between. CDR1 SGHNT and CDR2 YENEEA come from the germline V gene. CDR3 sequence: CASSPRGEFADTQYF. CDR3 coding DNA: TGTGCCAGCAGCCCGCGCGGAGAGTTCGCAGATACGCAGTATTTT.

The sample holds many counts of this clonotype. The chain links TRBV10-3 to TRBJ2-7; a weak D match, TRBD1 (6 bases). CDR3 size: 14 residues. Between the trimmed V and J ends, which lost 6 bases and 0 bases, there was a span of 12 bases. CDR1 and CDR2 (germline): ENHRY, SYGVKD. CDR3 region: CAIRGRDNSYEQYF. The CDR3 DNA reads TGTGCCATCAGAGGCCGGGACAACTCCTACGAGCAGTACTTC.

This rearrangement joins TRBV30 to TRBJ1-4; TRBD1 matches at 7 bases. Germline loops: CDR1 GTSNPN, CDR2 SVGIG (reference sequence). The CDR3 has 14 residues. V lost 3 bases, J lost 6 bases, and 7 bases stayed unmatched. The CDR3 DNA follows: TGTGCCTGGAGGGCTGAGGGGGCGGATGAAAAACTGTTTTTT. Translating gives CAWRAEGADEKLFF.

This clonotype occurred a few times. The chain combines TRBV15 with TRBJ2-1, with 11 positions matching TRBD2. The CDR3 totals 16 residues. Germline V gene sequence: CDR1 LNHNV, CDR2 YYDKDF (reference sequence). After removal of 0 bases from V and 4 bases from J, the junction contained 2 bases not matched to a gene. CDR3 protein: CATSRDLAGGYNEQFF. In DNA form, the CDR3 reads TGTGCCACCAGCAGAGATCTAGCGGGGGGTTACAATGAGCAGTTCTTC.

This clonotype has only a few counts. The V and J genes are TRBV3-1 and TRBJ1-1, with D hard to call. The V end lost 8 bases, the J end lost 5 bases, and 18 bases lay between the germline ends. Germline V gene lookup returns CDR1 LGHDT and CDR2 YNNKEL (reference sequence). The CDR3 is 14 amino acids. The CDR3 is CASSLEVSRTEAFF. For the CDR3, the DNA is TGTGCCAGCTCCCTCGAGGTCTCAAGGACTGAAGCTTTCTTT.

This clonotype was found a few times. The V gene is TRBV14, the J gene TRBJ2-5; 7 nucleotides line up with TRBD1. CDR3 size: 16 residues. Germline CDR1 SGHDN, CDR2 FVKESK. Trimming removed 0 bases from V and 0 bases from J; junction bases left unmatched: 4. The CDR3 coding sequence is TGTGCCAGCAGCCAAGACCGGGGACAGTACCAAGAGACCCAGTACTTC. Amino acids: CASSQDRGQYQETQYF.